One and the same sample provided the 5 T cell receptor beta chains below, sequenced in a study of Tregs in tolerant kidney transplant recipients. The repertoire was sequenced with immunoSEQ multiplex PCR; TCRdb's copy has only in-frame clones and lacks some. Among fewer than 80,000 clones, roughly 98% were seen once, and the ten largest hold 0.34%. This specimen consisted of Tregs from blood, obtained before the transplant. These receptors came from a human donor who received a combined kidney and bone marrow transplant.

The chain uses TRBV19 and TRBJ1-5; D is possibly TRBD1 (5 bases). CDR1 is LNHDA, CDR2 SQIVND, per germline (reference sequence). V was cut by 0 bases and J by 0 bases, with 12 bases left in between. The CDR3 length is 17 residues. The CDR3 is CASSIDRGFDSNQPQHF. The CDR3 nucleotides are TGTGCCAGTAGTATAGATCGGGGGTTTGATAGCAATCAGCCCCAGCATTTT.

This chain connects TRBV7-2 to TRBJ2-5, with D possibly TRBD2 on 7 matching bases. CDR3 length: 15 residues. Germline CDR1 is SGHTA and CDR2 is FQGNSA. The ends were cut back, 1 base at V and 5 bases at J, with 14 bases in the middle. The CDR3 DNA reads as TGTGCCAGCAGCTTAGTGGGGGGGGCCGGGGAGACCCAGTACTTC. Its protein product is CASSLVGGAGETQYF.

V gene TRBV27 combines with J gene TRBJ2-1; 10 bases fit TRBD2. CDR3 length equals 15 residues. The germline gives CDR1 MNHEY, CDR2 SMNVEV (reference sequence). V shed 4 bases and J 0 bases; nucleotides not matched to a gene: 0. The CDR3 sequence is CASSSSGSSYNEQFF. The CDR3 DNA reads TGTGCCAGCAGTTCTAGCGGGAGCTCCTACAATGAGCAGTTCTTC.

In DNA form, the CDR3 reads TGTGCCAGCTCACCACTCGCAGGGGCGAACTCCTACGAGCAGTACTTC. Encoded protein: CASSPLAGANSYEQYF. The chain combines TRBV18 with TRBJ2-7, with TRBD1 as a possible D gene (6 bases). This CDR3 contains 16 residues. Trimming shortened V by 1 base and J by 0 bases, and 13 bases separated the two germline ends. In germline, CDR1 is KGHSH, CDR2 LQKENI.

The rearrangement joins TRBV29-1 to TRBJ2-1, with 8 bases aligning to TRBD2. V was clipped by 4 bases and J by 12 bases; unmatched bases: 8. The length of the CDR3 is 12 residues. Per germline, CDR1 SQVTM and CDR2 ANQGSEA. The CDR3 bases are TGCAGCGTTGGTGGTCGGCTAGCGGGGCAGTTCTTC. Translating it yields CSVGGRLAGQFF.